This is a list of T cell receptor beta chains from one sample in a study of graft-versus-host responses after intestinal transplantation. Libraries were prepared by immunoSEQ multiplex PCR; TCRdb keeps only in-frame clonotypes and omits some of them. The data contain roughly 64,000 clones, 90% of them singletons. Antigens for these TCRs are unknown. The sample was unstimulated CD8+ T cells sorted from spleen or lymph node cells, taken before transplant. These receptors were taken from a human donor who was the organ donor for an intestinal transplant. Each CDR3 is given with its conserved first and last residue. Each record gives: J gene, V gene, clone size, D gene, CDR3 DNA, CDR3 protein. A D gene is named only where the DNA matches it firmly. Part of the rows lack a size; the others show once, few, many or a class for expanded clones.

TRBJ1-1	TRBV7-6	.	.	TGTGCCAGCAGCTTAGAAGGAGGGTACACTGAAGCTTTCTTT	CASSLEGGYTEAFF
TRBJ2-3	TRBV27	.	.	TGTGCCAGTCACTGCACAGATACGCAGTATTTT	CASHCTDTQYF
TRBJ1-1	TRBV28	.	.	TGTGCCAGCACCCAATTAGACAGTTCAACTGAAGCTTTCTTT	CASTQLDSSTEAFF
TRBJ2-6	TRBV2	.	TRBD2	TGTGCCAGCGAAGCGGGAGGGCGGGGGGCCAACGTCCTGACTTTC	CASEAGGRGANVLTF
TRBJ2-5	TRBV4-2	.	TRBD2	TGTGCCAGCAGCCATGGACTAGCGGGAGGCCCTTTTTTTCTTTCAGAGACCCAGTACTTC	CASSHGLAGGPFFLSETQYF
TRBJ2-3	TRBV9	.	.	TGTGCCAGCAGCGAGACAGGTGTAAGCACAGATACGCAGTATTTT	CASSETGVSTDTQYF
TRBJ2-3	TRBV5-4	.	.	TGTGCCAGCAGCTTGGGTTTAGCGTTGGATACGCAGTATTTT	CASSLGLALDTQYF
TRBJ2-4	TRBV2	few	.	TGTGCCAGCAGGGGGGCCGGGTTTCACATTCAGTACTTC	CASRGAGFHIQYF
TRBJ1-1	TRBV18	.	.	TGTGCCAGCTCTCCATATGACAGCACTGAAGCTTTCTTT	CASSPYDSTEAFF
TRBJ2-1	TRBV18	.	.	TGTGCCAGCTCACCTAGATACAATGAGCAGTTCTTC	CASSPRYNEQFF
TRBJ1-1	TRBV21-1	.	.	TGTGCCAGCAGCAAAATGGGACAGGGGCTGAACACTGAAGCTTTCTTT	CASSKMGQGLNTEAFF
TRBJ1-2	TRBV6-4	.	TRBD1	TGTGCCAGCAGTGACTCCACGACAGGGTCGAACTATGGCTACACCTTC	CASSDSTTGSNYGYTF
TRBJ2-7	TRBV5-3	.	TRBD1	TGTGCCAGAAGCCCGACCCACACAGGGGCTCTAGTGGAGCAGTACTTC	CARSPTHTGALVEQYF
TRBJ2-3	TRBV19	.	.	TGTGCCAGTAGTCCTAGAACCACAGATACGCAGTATTTT	CASSPRTTDTQYF
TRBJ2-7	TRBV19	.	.	TGTGCCAGTAGCCCCTCCGACGGGTTAAGCTCCTACGAGCAGTACTTC	CASSPSDGLSSYEQYF
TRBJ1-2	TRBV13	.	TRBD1	TGTGCCAGCAGCAATAGTCCCGGGACAGGAATCTATGGCTACACCTTC	CASSNSPGTGIYGYTF
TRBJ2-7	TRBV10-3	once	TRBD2	TGTGCCATCAGTGGCCTTCTCCCACTAGCGGGAGGGGACTACGAGCAGTACTTC	CAISGLLPLAGGDYEQYF